Listed here are 13 T cell receptor beta chains from one sample, sequenced in a study of shared clonotypes between healthy human individuals. Using immunoSEQ multiplex PCR, the repertoire was profiled, and TCRdb retains in-frame clones only, with some absent. Among 2 million to 2.5 million clones listed, around 95% were seen once. Sequencing input: naive CD4+ T cells sorted from blood. Sample subset: CD45RA+ positively selected. The receptors derive from a young man in good health.

The DNA for the CDR3 is TGCGCCAGCAGTGATTTTTACGAGGACAGGGGCACAGATACGCAGTATTTT. Protein: CASSDFYEDRGTDTQYF. The chain has TRBV10-1 and TRBJ2-3, with 8 bases identical to TRBD1. CDR1 is WNHNN, CDR2 SYGVQD, per germline (reference sequence). V was clipped by 3 bases and J by 1 base; unmatched bases: 9. CDR3 size: 17 residues.

The gene calls are TRBV19 and TRBJ1-1; D ambiguous. Per germline, CDR1 LNHDA and CDR2 SQIVND (reference sequence). The CDR3 extends over 16 amino acids. Trimming cost V 6 bases and J 0 bases, with 17 bases left between them. CDR3 in DNA: TGTGCCAGTAGCCAGATCGGCACGTTGGTGAACACTGAAGCTTTCTTT. Its translation: CASSQIGTLVNTEAFF.

This chain links TRBV18 with TRBJ1-5; 11 bases align to TRBD1. The CDR3 has 15 amino acids. Per germline, CDR1 KGHSH and CDR2 LQKENI. Trimming at V came to 4 bases and at J to 3 bases, leaving 2 bases not matched to a gene. The CDR3 DNA reads as TGTGCCAGCTCACGGGGACAGGGGGTCAATCAGCCCCAGCATTTT. Amino acids: CASSRGQGVNQPQHF.

The genes are TRBV25-1 and TRBJ2-2; the match to TRBD2 covers 9 bases. V lost 3 bases to trimming and J lost 7 bases; unmatched junction nucleotides: 9. The CDR3 has 16 amino acids. Per the germline V gene, CDR1 is MGHDK and CDR2 is SYGVNS. DNA for the CDR3: TGTGCCAGCAGTGAGGTGGCGGGGGGGCCGGGCGGGGAGCTGTTTTTT. Translating it yields CASSEVAGGPGGELFF.

The chain links TRBV7-2 to TRBJ1-2; 10 nucleotides agree with TRBD1. The CDR3 totals 13 residues. From germline, CDR1 is SGHTA and CDR2 FQGNSA. With 5 bases clipped from V and 8 bases from J, the junction kept 5 bases outside the gene matches. DNA of the CDR3: TGTGCCAGCAGCCACGGACAGGGGGTAGGCTACACCTTC. Amino acids: CASSHGQGVGYTF.

This clone was detected only a few times. CDR3 in DNA: TGTGCCGGACGAACAGGGAGCGGTAATTCACCCCTCCACTTT. Protein: CAGRTGSGNSPLHF. The rearrangement joins TRBV5-4 to TRBJ1-6; perhaps TRBD1 as D (6 bases). The CDR3 covers 14 residues. The germline V and J ends were trimmed by 10 bases and 6 bases, with 17 bases remaining between them. Germline values: CDR1 SGHNT, CDR2 YYREEE (reference sequence).

Only one count was recorded for this clone. The chain joins TRBV10-3 to TRBJ1-2; D is perhaps TRBD1 (6 bases). This CDR3 comprises 13 residues. The germline gives CDR1 ENHRY, CDR2 SYGVKD. Between the trimmed V and J ends, which lost 6 bases and 2 bases, there was a span of 10 bases. The CDR3 loop reads CAISDTGNYGYTF. The CDR3 DNA reads as TGTGCCATCAGCGACACAGGGAACTATGGCTACACCTTC.

The V and J genes are TRBV10-3 and TRBJ2-1; D is unresolved. The germline V gene has CDR1 ENHRY and CDR2 SYGVKD. V was pared by 6 bases and J by 8 bases, with 11 bases between. The CDR3 spans 12 residues. The CDR3 DNA sequence: TGTGCCATCAGGGAAATCGGCGATGAGCAGTTCTTC. This codes for CAIREIGDEQFF.

This clone occurred once. V and J are TRBV10-3 and TRBJ2-5; 11 bases map to TRBD2. The germline V gene has CDR1 ENHRY and CDR2 SYGVKD. The CDR3 runs to 18 residues. The junction had 15 bases not matched to a gene; V was cut back by 4 bases and J by 5 bases. CDR3 bases: TGTGCCATCAGTGCGTCCGCGGGACTAGCGGAGGGAAGGGAGACCCAGTACTTC. Translated: CAISASAGLAEGRETQYF.

The chain carries TRBV4-3 and TRBJ2-1; 11 bases agree with TRBD2. V gave up 4 bases and J gave up 4 bases; unmatched junction bases: 6. This CDR3 region has 16 residues. Germline V gives CDR1 LGHNA, CDR2 YSLEER. The CDR3 here is CASSLHGTSGYNEQFF. The DNA of the CDR3 is TGCGCCAGCAGCCTACATGGGACTAGCGGATACAATGAGCAGTTCTTC.

Concerning this clone: Within the sample, other DNA sequences also encode this same CDR3. The chain couples TRBV28 to TRBJ2-7, with no clear D. The CDR3 extends over 11 amino acids. The germline V gene has CDR1 MDHEN and CDR2 SYDVKM. Between the trimmed V and J ends, which lost 6 bases and 3 bases, there was a span of 6 bases. CDR3 in DNA: TGTGCCAGCAGCTCCCACTACGAGCAGTACTTC. Encoded protein: CASSSHYEQYF.

The chain is built from TRBV5-6 and TRBJ2-7; D remains ambiguous. With 3 bases removed from V and 3 bases from J, the gap between germline ends came to 7 bases. The germline V gene encodes CDR1 SGHDT and CDR2 YYEEEE. CDR3 length: 12 residues. CDR3 in amino acids: CASSSVSYEQYF. Written as DNA, the CDR3 is TGTGCCAGCAGCTCCGTGAGCTACGAGCAGTACTTC.

Points on this clone: Distinct nucleotide sequences in the sample also encode this CDR3. The rearrangement links TRBV4-1 to TRBJ1-5; a possible D gene is TRBD1 (5 bases). Germline-derived CDR1 and CDR2 are MGHRA and YSYEKL. CDR3 length: 12 residues. The germline V and J ends were trimmed by 3 bases and 9 bases, with 9 bases remaining between them. CDR3 nucleotide sequence: TGCGCCAGCAGCCAGGGGCCGGGGCCCCAGCATTTT. This encodes CASSQGPGPQHF.